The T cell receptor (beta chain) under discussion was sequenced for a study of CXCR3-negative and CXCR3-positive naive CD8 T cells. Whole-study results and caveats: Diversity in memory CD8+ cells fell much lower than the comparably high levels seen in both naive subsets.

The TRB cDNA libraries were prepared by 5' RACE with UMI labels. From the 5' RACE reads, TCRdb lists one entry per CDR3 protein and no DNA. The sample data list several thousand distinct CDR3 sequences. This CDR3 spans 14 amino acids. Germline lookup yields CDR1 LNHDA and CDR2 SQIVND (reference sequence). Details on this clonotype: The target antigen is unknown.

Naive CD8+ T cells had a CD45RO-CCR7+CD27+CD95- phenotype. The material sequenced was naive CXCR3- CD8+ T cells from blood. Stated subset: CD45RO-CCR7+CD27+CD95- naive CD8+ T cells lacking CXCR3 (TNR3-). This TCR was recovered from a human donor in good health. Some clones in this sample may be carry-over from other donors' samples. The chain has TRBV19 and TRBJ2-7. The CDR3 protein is CASSIIFATIEQYF.